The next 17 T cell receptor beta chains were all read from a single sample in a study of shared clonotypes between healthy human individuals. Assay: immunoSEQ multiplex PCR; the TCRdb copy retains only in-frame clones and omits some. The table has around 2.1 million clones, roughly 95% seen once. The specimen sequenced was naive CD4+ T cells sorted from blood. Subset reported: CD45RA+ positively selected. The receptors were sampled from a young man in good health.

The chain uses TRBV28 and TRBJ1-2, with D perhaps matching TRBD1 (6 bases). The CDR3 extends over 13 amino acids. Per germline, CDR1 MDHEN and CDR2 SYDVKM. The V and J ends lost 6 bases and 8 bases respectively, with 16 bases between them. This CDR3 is CASSLTGIFGYTF. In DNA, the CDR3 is TGTGCCAGCAGCCTAACAGGGATATTCGGCTACACCTTC.

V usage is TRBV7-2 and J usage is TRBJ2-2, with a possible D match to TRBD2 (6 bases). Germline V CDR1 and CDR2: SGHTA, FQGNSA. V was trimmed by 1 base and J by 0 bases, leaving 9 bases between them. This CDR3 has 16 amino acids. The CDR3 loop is CASSLEGGANTGELFF. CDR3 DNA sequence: TGTGCCAGCAGCTTAGAGGGCGGGGCGAACACCGGGGAGCTGTTTTTT.

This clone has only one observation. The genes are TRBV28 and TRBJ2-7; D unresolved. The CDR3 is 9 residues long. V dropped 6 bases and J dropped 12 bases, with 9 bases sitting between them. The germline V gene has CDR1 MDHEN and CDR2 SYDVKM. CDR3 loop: CASSPGPYF. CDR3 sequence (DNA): TGTGCCAGCAGCCCAGGACCGTACTTC.

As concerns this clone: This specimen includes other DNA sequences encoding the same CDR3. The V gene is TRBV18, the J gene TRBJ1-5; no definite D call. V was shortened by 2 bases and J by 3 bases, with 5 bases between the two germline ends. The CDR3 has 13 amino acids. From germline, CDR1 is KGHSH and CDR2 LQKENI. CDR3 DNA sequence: TGTGCCAGCTCACCAACGGACAATCAGCCCCAGCATTTT. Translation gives CASSPTDNQPQHF.

CDR3 sequence: CASRRATNYEQYF. CDR3 coding DNA: TGTGCCAGCAGAAGAGCAACCAACTACGAGCAGTACTTC. The gene calls are TRBV6-6 and TRBJ2-7; D remains ambiguous. Germline assignment: CDR1 MNHNY and CDR2 SVGAGI (reference sequence). The V end was cut by 6 bases, the J end by 3 bases, with 12 bases between. The CDR3 covers 13 residues.

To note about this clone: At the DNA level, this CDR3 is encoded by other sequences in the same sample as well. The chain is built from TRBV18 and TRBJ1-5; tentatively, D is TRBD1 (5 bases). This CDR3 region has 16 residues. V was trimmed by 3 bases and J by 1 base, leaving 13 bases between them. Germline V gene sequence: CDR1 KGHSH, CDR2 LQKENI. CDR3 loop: CASSPLGGGSNQPQHF. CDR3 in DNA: TGTGCCAGCTCACCCCTAGGCGGGGGAAGCAATCAGCCCCAGCATTTT. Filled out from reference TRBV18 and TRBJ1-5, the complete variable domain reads NAGVMQNPRHLVRRRGQEARLRCSPMKGHSHVYWYRQLPEEGLKFMVYLQKENIIDESGMPKERFSAEFPKEGPSILRIQQVVRGDSAAYFCASSPLGGGSNQPQHFGDGTRLSIL.

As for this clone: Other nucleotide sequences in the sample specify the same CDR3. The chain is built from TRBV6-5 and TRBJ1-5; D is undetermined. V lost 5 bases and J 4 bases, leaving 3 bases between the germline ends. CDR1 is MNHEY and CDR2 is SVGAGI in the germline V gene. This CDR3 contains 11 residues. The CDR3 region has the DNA TGTGCCAGCAGTCTAAATCAGCCCCAGCATTTT. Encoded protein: CASSLNQPQHF.

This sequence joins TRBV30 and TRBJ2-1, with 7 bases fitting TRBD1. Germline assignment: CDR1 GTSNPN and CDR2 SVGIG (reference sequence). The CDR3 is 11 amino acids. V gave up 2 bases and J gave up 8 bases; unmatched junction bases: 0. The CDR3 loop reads CAWSQGDEQFF. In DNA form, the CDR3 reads TGTGCCTGGAGTCAGGGGGATGAGCAGTTCTTC.

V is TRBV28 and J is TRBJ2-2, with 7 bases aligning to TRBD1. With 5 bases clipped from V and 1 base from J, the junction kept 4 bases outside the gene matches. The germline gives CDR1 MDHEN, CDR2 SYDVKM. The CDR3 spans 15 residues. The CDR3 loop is CASSIWTGNTGELFF. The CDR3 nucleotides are TGTGCCAGCAGTATTTGGACAGGGAACACCGGGGAGCTGTTTTTT. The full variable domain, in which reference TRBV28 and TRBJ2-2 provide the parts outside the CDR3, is DVKVTQSSRYLVKRTGEKVFLECVQDMDHENMFWYRQDPGLGLRLIYFSYDVKMKEKGDIPEGYSVSREKKERFSLILESASTNQTSMYLCASSIWTGNTGELFFGEGSRLTVL.

CDR3 sequence (DNA): TGTGCCAGCAGTTACGACTCGTCAGGTTATGGCTACACCTTC. The encoded protein is CASSYDSSGYGYTF. This sequence joins TRBV6-5 and TRBJ1-2; no firm D call. The ends were cut back, 2 bases at V and 5 bases at J, with 12 bases in the middle. CDR1 and CDR2 from the germline V gene are MNHEY and SVGAGI. The CDR3 runs 14 residues.

CDR3 nucleotide sequence: TGTGCCACCAGCAGGGGTAAACAGGGAGAACCCGGGGAGCTGTTTTTT. This sequence encodes CATSRGKQGEPGELFF. This chain uses TRBV15 with TRBJ2-2; D is possibly TRBD1 (6 bases). V was shortened by 3 bases and J by 6 bases, with 17 bases between the two germline ends. Per the germline V gene, CDR1 is LNHNV and CDR2 is YYDKDF (reference sequence). This CDR3 has 16 residues.

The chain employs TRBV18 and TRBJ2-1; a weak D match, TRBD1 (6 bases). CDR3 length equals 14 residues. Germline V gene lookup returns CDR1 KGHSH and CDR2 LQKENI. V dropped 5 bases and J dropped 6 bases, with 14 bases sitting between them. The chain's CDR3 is CASSRRTDLNEQFF. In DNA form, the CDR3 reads TGTGCCAGCTCAAGAAGGACAGACCTCAATGAGCAGTTCTTC.

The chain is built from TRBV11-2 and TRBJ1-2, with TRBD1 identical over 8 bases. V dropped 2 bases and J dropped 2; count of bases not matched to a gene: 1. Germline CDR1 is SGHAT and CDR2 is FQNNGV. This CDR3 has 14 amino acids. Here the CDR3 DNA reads TGTGCCAGCAGCTTACAGGGGGCGAACTATGGCTACACCTTC. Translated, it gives CASSLQGANYGYTF.

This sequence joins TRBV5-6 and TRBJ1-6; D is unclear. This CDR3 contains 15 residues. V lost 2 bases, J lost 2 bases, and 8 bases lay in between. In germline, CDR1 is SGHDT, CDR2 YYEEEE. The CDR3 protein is CASSFGSPYNSPLHF. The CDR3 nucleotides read TGTGCCAGCAGCTTTGGCAGCCCCTATAATTCACCCCTCCACTTT.

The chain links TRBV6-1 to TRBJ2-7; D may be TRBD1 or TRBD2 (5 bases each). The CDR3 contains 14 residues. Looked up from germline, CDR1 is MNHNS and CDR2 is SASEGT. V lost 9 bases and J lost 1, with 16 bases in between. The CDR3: CASTSGTASYEQYF. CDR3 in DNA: TGTGCCAGTACCTCCGGGACGGCTTCCTACGAGCAGTACTTC.

CDR3 sequence: CASSLEDSAYEQYF. For the CDR3, the DNA is TGCGCCAGCAGCTTGGAGGACAGCGCCTACGAGCAGTACTTC. V is TRBV5-1 and J is TRBJ2-7; a possible D gene is TRBD1 (6 bases). This CDR3 is built from 14 residues. Trimming cost V 0 bases and J 2 bases, with 9 bases left between them. The germline V gene has CDR1 SGHRS and CDR2 YFSETQ.

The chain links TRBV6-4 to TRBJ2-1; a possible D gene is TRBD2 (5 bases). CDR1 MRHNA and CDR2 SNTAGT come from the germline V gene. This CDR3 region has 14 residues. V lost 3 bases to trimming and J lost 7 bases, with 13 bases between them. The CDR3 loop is CASSEGVLANEQFF. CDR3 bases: TGTGCCAGCAGTGAAGGAGTGCTAGCTAATGAGCAGTTCTTC.